The clone carrying this T cell receptor (beta chain) showed up just a few times. For TCR beta, libraries came from iRepertoire HTBI primers and Arm-PCR of CDR3 regions. TCRdb processed the multiplex PCR reads anew with MiXCR; each CDR3 protein has one entry. Of 300,000 to 500,000 distinct CDR3 sequences in the sample, about 20% were seen once. This sample's time point: persistent/refractory GD, antithyroid drugs over 5 years with positive TRAb. RNA isolated from PBMCs was used to make the TCR library. From each patient, around 10 milliliters of peripheral blood was drawn and collected into an EDTA anticoagulant tube. The data belong to a study of regulatory T cells in long-lasting Graves disease. The V segment lost 5 bases and the J segment 0 bases; nucleotides outside the gene matches: 10. The V gene's germline CDR1 is SEHNR and CDR2 FQNEAQ (reference sequence). The CDR3 is 17 amino acids.

The TCR was taken from a female donor with Graves disease. V usage is TRBV7-9 and J usage is TRBJ1-1; 9 bases agree with TRBD1. Material: peripheral blood mononuclear cells (PBMCs), obtained when the disease was refractory, from a patient treated with antithyroid drugs. CDR3 residues: CASSHLTGGIMNTEAFF. CDR3 sequence (DNA): TGTGCCAGCAGCCACCTGACAGGGGGGATTATGAACACTGAAGCTTTCTTT.